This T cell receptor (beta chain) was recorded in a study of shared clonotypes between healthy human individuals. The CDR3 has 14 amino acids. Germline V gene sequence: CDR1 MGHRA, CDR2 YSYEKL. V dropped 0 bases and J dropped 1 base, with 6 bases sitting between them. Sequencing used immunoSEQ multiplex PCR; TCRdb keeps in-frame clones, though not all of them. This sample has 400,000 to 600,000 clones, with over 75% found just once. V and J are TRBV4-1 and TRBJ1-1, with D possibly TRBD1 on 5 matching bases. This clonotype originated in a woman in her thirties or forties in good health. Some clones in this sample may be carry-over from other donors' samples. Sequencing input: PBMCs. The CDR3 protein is CASSQETENTEAFF. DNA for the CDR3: TGCGCCAGCAGCCAAGAGACAGAGAACACTGAAGCTTTCTTT.